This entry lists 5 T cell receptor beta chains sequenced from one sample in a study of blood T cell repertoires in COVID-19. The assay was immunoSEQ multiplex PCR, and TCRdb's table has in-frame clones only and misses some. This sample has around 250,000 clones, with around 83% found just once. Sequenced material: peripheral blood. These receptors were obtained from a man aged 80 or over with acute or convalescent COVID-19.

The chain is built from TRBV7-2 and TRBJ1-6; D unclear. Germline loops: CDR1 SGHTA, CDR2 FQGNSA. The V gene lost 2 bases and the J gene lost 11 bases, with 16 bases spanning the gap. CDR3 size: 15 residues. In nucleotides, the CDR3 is TGTGCCAGCAGCTTACGCGGCACGCTCACGCCACCCCTCCACTTT. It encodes CASSLRGTLTPPLHF. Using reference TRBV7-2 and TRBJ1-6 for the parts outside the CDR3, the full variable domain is GAGVSQSPSNKVTEKGKDVELRCDPISGHTALYWYRQSLGQGLEFLIYFQGNSAPDKSGLPSDRFSAERTGGSVSTLTIQRTQQEDSAVYLCASSLRGTLTPPLHFGNGTRLTVT.

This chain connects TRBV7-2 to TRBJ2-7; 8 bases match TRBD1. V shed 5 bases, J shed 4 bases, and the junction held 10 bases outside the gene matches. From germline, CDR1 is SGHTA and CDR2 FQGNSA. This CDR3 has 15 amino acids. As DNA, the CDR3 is TGTGCCAGCAGCCCCGCCACAGGGGGTCCATACGAGCAGTACTTC. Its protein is CASSPATGGPYEQYF.

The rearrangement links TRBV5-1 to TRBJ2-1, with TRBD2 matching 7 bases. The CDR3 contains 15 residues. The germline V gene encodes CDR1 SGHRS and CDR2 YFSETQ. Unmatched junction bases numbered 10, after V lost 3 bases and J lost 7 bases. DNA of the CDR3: TGCGCCAGCAGCTCATTCTCTAGCGGTCAAAATGAGCAGTTCTTC. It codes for CASSSFSSGQNEQFF.

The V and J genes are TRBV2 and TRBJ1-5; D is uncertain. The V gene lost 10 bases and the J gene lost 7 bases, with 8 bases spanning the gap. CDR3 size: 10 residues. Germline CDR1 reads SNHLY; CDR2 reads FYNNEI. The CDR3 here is CATTAQPQHF. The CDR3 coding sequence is TGTGCCACCACAGCCCAGCCCCAGCATTTT.

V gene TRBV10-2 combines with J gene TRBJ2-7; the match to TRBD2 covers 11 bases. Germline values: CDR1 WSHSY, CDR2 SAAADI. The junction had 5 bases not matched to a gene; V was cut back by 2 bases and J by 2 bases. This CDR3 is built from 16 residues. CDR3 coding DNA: TGCGCCAGCAGTGAGGCTACTAGCGGGAGCGCCTACGAGCAGTACTTC. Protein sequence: CASSEATSGSAYEQYF.